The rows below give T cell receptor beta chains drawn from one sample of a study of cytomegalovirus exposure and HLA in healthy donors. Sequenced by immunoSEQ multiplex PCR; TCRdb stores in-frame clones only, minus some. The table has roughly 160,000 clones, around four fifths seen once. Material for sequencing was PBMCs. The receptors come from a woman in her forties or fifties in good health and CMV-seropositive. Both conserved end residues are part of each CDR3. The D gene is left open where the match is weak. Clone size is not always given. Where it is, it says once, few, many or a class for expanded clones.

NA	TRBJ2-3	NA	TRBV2	TGTGCCAGCAGAAAGGCTATGAACCGACTAGGGGTAAAAGATACGCAGTATTTT	CASRKAMNRLGVKDTQYF
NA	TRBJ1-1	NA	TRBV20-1	TGCAGTGCTAGACTAAACACTGAAGCTTTCTTT	CSARLNTEAFF
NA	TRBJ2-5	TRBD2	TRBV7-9	TGTGCCAGCAGCGAGGGACTAGCGGGAGGGCACGAGACCCAGTACTTC	CASSEGLAGGHETQYF
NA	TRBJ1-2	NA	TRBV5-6	TGTGCCAGCCGGTCGGGGGGGTATGGCTACACCTTC	CASRSGGYGYTF
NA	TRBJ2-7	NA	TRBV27	TGTGCCAGCAGTTTATGGGGGCAGACCGAGCAGTACTTC	CASSLWGQTEQYF
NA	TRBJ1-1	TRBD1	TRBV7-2	TGTGCCAGCAGCTTTACCGGGACAGGGGCCACGGTCACTGAAGCTTTCTTT	CASSFTGTGATVTEAFF
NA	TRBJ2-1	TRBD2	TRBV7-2	TGTGCCAGCAGAGGGACTAGCGGCCCATCTTCCTACAATGAGCAGTTCTTC	CASRGTSGPSSYNEQFF
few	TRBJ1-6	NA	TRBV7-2	TGTGCCAGCAGCTTGCAGAATTCACCCCTCCACTTT	CASSLQNSPLHF
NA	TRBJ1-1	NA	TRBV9	TGTGCCCCTCCGGGGGGCTCGAACACTGAAGCTTTCTTT	CAPPGGSNTEAFF
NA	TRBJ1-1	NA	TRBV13	TGTGCCAGCAGCTTAGTCGGGGGGCCCATGAACACTGAAGCTTTCTTT	CASSLVGGPMNTEAFF
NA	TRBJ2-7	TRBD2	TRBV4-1	TGCGCCAGCAGCCCCGGACTAGAGGGCTACGAGCAGTACTTC	CASSPGLEGYEQYF
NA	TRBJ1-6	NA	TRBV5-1	TGCGCCAGCAGCTTGGGGGGCGCCCGGGAGTCACCCCTCCACTTT	CASSLGGARESPLHF
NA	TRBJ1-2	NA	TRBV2	TGTGCCAGCAGTGAAAGGGGGAATAACTATGGCTACACCTTC	CASSERGNNYGYTF
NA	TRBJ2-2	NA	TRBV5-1	TGCGCCAGCAGCCTGACAACCCAAAACACCGGGGAGCTGTTTTTT	CASSLTTQNTGELFF
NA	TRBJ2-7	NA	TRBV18	TGTGCCAGCTCACCTAGAAGGCGGGAAGCGGAGGAGCAGTACTTC	CASSPRRREAEEQYF
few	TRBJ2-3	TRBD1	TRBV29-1	TGCAGCGTTGACCGCGGGACAGGGGGCGGTACGCAGTATTTT	CSVDRGTGGGTQYF
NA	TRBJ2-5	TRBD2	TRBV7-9	TGTTCCAGCAGCTTATCCCAATGGGACTACAAAGAAACAAAAGAGACCCAGTACTTC	CSSSLSQWDYKETKETQYF
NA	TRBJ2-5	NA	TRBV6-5	TGTGCGCCTCGCCCGCGGGACTTGTTCGAGACCCAGTACTTC	CAPRPRDLFETQYF
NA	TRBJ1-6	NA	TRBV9	TGTGCCAGCAGCGTAGATGGCAGGGTGAATTCACCCCTCCACTTT	CASSVDGRVNSPLHF
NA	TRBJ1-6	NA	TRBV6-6	TGTGCCAGCAGTCCCCCCACAGTAAGGAATTCACCCCTCCACTTT	CASSPPTVRNSPLHF
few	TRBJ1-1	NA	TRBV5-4	TGTGCCAGCAGCTTTGCCAGGGGAAACACTGAAGCTTTCTTT	CASSFARGNTEAFF
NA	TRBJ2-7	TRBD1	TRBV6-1	TGTGCCAGCAGTGATTCATGGACAGGGGTCAACGAGCAGTACTTC	CASSDSWTGVNEQYF
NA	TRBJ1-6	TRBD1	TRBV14	TGTGCCAGCAGCCGGGACAGGGTGGCCTATAATTCACCCCTCCACTTT	CASSRDRVAYNSPLHF
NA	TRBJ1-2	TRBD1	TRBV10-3	TGTGCCATCAGTGCCGACAGGGGCCATAACTATGGCTACACCTTC	CAISADRGHNYGYTF
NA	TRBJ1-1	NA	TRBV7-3	TGTGCCAGCAGCTTAGGTCCGTCGAGTTATGAAGCTTTCTTT	CASSLGPSSYEAFF
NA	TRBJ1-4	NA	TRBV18	TGTGCCAGCTCACCACCAAGGAGGGGTCGAACTAATGAAAAACTGTTTTTT	CASSPPRRGRTNEKLFF
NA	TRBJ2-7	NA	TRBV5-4	TGTGCCAGCAGCCCCGGGTCAAGCCCCGCCGAGCAGTACTTC	CASSPGSSPAEQYF
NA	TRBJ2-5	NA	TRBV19	TGTGCCAGTAGTAATGACAGACAAGAGACCCAGTACTTC	CASSNDRQETQYF
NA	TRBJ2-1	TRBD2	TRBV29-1	TGCAGCGTTTTTTTTAGACTAGCGGGTTACAATGAGCAGTTCTTC	CSVFFRLAGYNEQFF
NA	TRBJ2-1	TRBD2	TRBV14	TGTGCCAGCAGCGCGGGGGGCCACAATGAGCAGTTCTTC	CASSAGGHNEQFF
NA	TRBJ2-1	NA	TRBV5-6	TGTGCCAGCAGCTTGGAACTATATGAGCAGTTCTTC	CASSLELYEQFF
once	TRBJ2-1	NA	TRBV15	TGTGCCACCAGCACCGACACCTACAATGAGCAGTTCTTC	CATSTDTYNEQFF
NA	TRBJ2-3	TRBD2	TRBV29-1	TGCAGCGTCCGGGGGGTCAGCACAGATACGCAGTATTTT	CSVRGVSTDTQYF
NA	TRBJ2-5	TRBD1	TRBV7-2	TGTGCCAGCAGCTTTACCCAGGGGGAAGGGGAGACCCAGTACTTC	CASSFTQGEGETQYF
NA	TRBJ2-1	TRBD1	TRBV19	TGTGCCAGTAGTACTTTAGGGGGACAGGGCCCCTACAATGAGCAGTTCTTC	CASSTLGGQGPYNEQFF
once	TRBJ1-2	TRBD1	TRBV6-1	TGTGCCAGCAGTTTTCAGACAGGGGGAGGAGATGGCTACACCTTC	CASSFQTGGGDGYTF
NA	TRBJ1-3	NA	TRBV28	TGTGCCAGCAGTTTCCTCGACAGAAACACCATATATTTT	CASSFLDRNTIYF
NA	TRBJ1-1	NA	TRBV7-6	TGTGCCAGCAGCCTTCAGGGGAACACTGAAGCTTTCTTT	CASSLQGNTEAFF
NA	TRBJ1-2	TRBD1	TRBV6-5	TGTGCCAGCAGGTCCGGGACAGACTATGGCTACACCTTC	CASRSGTDYGYTF
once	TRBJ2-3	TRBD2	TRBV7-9	TGTGCCAGCAGCACTAAGGGACTAGCGGGAGGAGGGACAGATACGCAGTATTTT	CASSTKGLAGGGTDTQYF
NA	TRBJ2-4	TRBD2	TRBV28	TGTGCCAGCAGTTTATTCGCTAGCGGGAGGAAACTAGCCAAAAACATTCAGTACTTC	CASSLFASGRKLAKNIQYF
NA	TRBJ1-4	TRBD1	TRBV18	TGTGCCAGCTCACCGACAGGGGCCCCCGCAACTAATGAAAAACTGTTTTTT	CASSPTGAPATNEKLFF
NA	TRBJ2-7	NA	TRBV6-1	TGTGCGGAATCGACGGGGGGCGGCTACGAGCAGTACTTC	CAESTGGGYEQYF
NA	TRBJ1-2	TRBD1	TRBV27	TGTGCCAGCAGTCTAACGTGGACAGGGGGCAACTATGGCTACACCTTC	CASSLTWTGGNYGYTF
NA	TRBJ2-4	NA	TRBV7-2	TGTGCCAGCAGCCACCAAGGGGGAGGGGTAGCCAAAAACATTCAGTACTTC	CASSHQGGGVAKNIQYF
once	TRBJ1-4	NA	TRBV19	TGTGCCAGTAGTGGGTCAGGAAGAGATGAAAAACTGTTTTTT	CASSGSGRDEKLFF
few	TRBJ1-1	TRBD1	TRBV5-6	TGTGCCAGCAGCAAGGACAGGAGTAACACTGAAGCTTTCTTT	CASSKDRSNTEAFF
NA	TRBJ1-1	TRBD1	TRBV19	TGTGCCAGTAGTATGACAGGGATGAACACTGAAGCTTTCTTT	CASSMTGMNTEAFF
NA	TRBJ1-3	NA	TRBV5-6	TGTGCCAGCAGCTACGGACAATCCTCCGGAAACACCATATATTTT	CASSYGQSSGNTIYF
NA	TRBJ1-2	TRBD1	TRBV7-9	TGTGCCAGCAGCGGCCGGGACAGGGACACCACTACTTTACGGTACACCTTC	CASSGRDRDTTTLRYTF
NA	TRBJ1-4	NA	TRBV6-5	TGTGCCAGCAGTCATACAGTTAACCCCGAAAAACTGTTTTTT	CASSHTVNPEKLFF